The subject of this entry is one T cell receptor (beta chain). V lost 6 bases and J lost 2; bases outside the gene matches: 5. CDR1 and CDR2 from the germline V gene are MNHEY and SVGAGI. The CDR3 spans 14 residues. These data originate in a study of T cell changes during pregnancy in multiple sclerosis. Sequencing used immunoSEQ multiplex PCR; TCRdb keeps in-frame clones, though not all of them. The sample has 90,000 to 120,000 clones, over 85% seen once. The sample consisted of peripheral blood, taken in the second trimester of pregnancy. The receptor comes from a female donor with multiple sclerosis, enrolled in a pregnancy study. The J gene is TRBJ1-2, the V gene TRBV6-5; 8 bases are shared with TRBD1. CDR3 bases: TGTGCCAGCAGGTCGACAGGGGAAAACTATGGCTACACCTTC. Its protein is CASRSTGENYGYTF.